The 18 T cell receptor beta chains below come from one sample, sequenced in a study of OX40 agonist ivuxolimab in advanced cancers. This table comes from immunoSEQ multiplex PCR, and its TCRdb copy is limited to in-frame clones, with some not included. The table includes 72,000 or so clones, roughly 87% detected once. Material: CD4+ or CD8+ T cells sorted from blood, obtained in a trial of the OX40 agonist ivuxolimab. The receptors stem from an adult with an advanced solid tumor such as melanoma, head and neck, liver or kidney cancer.

The chain links TRBV6-5 to TRBJ2-7; 7 bases are a match to TRBD1. This CDR3 is 15 amino acids long. Germline V lookup: CDR1 MNHEY, CDR2 SVGAGI. Trimming removed 2 bases from V and 6 bases from J; junction bases left unmatched: 10. DNA of the CDR3: TGTGCCAGCAGTTACACCCGACAGGGTGGTTTCGAGCAGTACTTC. It is translated as CASSYTRQGGFEQYF.

This chain links TRBV5-6 with TRBJ2-7; TRBD1 matches 9 bases. Germline loops: CDR1 SGHDT, CDR2 YYEEEE. This CDR3 spans 17 amino acids. Trimming took 0 bases from V and 3 from J; bases not matched to a gene: 10. The CDR3 nucleotides are TGTGCCAGCAGCTTGGCCCGGGGGACAGGGAGGCACTACGAGCAGTACTTC. It codes for CASSLARGTGRHYEQYF.

This clone was detected only once. V gene TRBV9 combines with J gene TRBJ2-2; D gene uncertain. Germline CDR1 is SGDLS and CDR2 is YYNGEE. This CDR3 is built from 14 residues. V dropped 0 bases and J dropped 2 bases, with 5 bases sitting between them. CDR3 in amino acids: CASSVGGNTGELFF. As DNA, the CDR3 is TGTGCCAGCAGCGTAGGGGGAAACACCGGGGAGCTGTTTTTT.

The chain recombines TRBV28 with TRBJ2-7; possible D gene TRBD2, 6 bases. V lost 6 bases and J 2 bases, leaving 17 bases between the germline ends. Germline V lookup: CDR1 MDHEN, CDR2 SYDVKM. This CDR3 region has 15 residues. CDR3 nucleotide sequence: TGTGCCAGCAGGCCTGTCGGAGGGCCCCCCTACGAGCAGTACTTC. Its protein product is CASRPVGGPPYEQYF.

V gene TRBV5-3 combines with J gene TRBJ1-5, with a tentative D call TRBD1 (6 bases). TRBV5-3 carries the ORF label, with uncertain function. The V end lost 2 bases, the J end lost 3 bases, and 12 bases lay between the germline ends. The CDR3 has 15 amino acids. The CDR3 region has the DNA TGTGCCAGAAGCTTTAGGGGGGCATACAATCAGCCCCAGCATTTT. Translating it yields CARSFRGAYNQPQHF.

The V and J genes are TRBV11-3 and TRBJ2-5; 7 bases agree with TRBD1. The J call may not be correct, given that the DNA end is closer to TRBJ2-7. Germline CDR1 SGHNT, CDR2 YENEEA. This CDR3 has 13 amino acids. CDR3 region: CASSWGTAYEQYF. In nucleotides, the CDR3 is TGTGCCAGCAGCTGGGGGACAGCCTACGAGCAGTACTTC.

This rearrangement joins TRBV6-5 to TRBJ2-3; no definite D call. The CDR3 has 14 residues. Trimming removed 5 bases at V and 0 bases at J, with 9 bases between. The germline CDR1 and CDR2 sequences are MNHEY and SVGAGI. The CDR3 spells CASSPSYSTDTQYF. CDR3 DNA: TGTGCCAGCAGTCCTTCCTACAGCACAGATACGCAGTATTTT.

The J gene is TRBJ1-5, the V gene TRBV7-9; D gene ambiguous. V dropped 1 base and J dropped 2 bases, with 12 bases sitting between them. Germline V gives CDR1 SEHNR, CDR2 FQNEAQ (reference sequence). The CDR3 has 16 residues. CDR3 nucleotide sequence: TGTGCCAGCAGCTTAGGTGTGGGTGCTGGCAATCAGCCCCAGCATTTT. This encodes CASSLGVGAGNQPQHF.

The rearrangement joins TRBV6-5 to TRBJ2-3, with a weak D call TRBD1 (5 bases). The CDR3 contains 15 residues. V was clipped by 5 bases and J by 2 bases, with 14 bases between them. CDR1 and CDR2 from the germline V gene are MNHEY and SVGAGI. The CDR3 sequence is CASSGHPLPTDTQYF. For the CDR3, the DNA is TGTGCCAGCAGTGGACACCCTCTTCCCACAGATACGCAGTATTTT.

The chain employs TRBV5-1 and TRBJ2-7, with D possibly matching TRBD1 (5 bases). V lost 5 bases and J 2 bases, leaving 14 bases between the germline ends. From germline, CDR1 is SGHRS and CDR2 YFSETQ. The CDR3 extends over 14 amino acids. CDR3 sequence reads: CASRDTLSAYEQYF. In DNA, the CDR3 is TGCGCCAGCAGGGACACACTAAGCGCCTACGAGCAGTACTTC.

This clone is a singleton in its sample. The chain has TRBV5-1 and TRBJ1-2; no clear D. Trimming left V 2 bases short and J 8 bases short, with 16 bases between. This CDR3 comprises 14 residues. CDR1 SGHRS and CDR2 YFSETQ come from the germline V gene. This CDR3 reads CASSFEAPPIGYTF. In DNA, the CDR3 is TGCGCCAGCAGCTTCGAGGCCCCCCCCATCGGCTACACCTTC.

Of note for this clone: The DNA is left out, because the CDR3 cannot be placed on it with certainty; the CDR3 is given as TCRdb lists it. The chain links TRBV6-5 to TRBJ1-5. CDR1 is MNHEY, CDR2 SVGAGI, per germline. The CDR3 length is 14 residues, termini included. The CDR3 sequence is CASSILGVNQPQHF.

The chain recombines TRBV7-9 with TRBJ1-6; D call uncertain. Germline V CDR1 and CDR2: SEHNR, FQNEAQ (reference sequence). There are 13 residues in the CDR3. Trimming cost V 1 base and J 6 bases, with 4 bases left between them. The CDR3 nucleotides are TGTGCCAGCAGCTTAGTACTTAATTCACCCCTCCACTTT. Encoded protein: CASSLVLNSPLHF.

This clone was seen only a few times. V is TRBV19 and J is TRBJ1-2; D might be TRBD1 (6 bases). V was pared by 10 bases and J by 1 base, with 13 bases between. This CDR3 region has 13 residues. CDR1 LNHDA and CDR2 SQIVND come from the germline V gene (reference sequence). CDR3 sequence (DNA): TGTGCCACTACTCCGGACAGTAACTATGGCTACACCTTC. Translation: CATTPDSNYGYTF.

The chain has TRBV19 and TRBJ1-1; D gene uncertain. Per the germline V gene, CDR1 is LNHDA and CDR2 is SQIVND (reference sequence). The CDR3 spans 14 residues. Trimming stripped 7 bases from V and 0 bases from J, with 12 bases between. The CDR3 region is CASKSWEVNTEAFF. The CDR3 nucleotides read TGTGCCAGTAAGTCATGGGAGGTGAACACTGAAGCTTTCTTT. Looking up the rest from reference TRBV19 and TRBJ1-1 gives the full variable domain: DGGITQSPKYLFRKEGQNVTLSCEQNLNHDAMYWYRQDPGQGLRLIYYSQIVNDFQKGDIAEGYSVSREKKESFPLTVTSAQKNPTAFYLCASKSWEVNTEAFFGQGTRLTVV.

The chain employs TRBV7-9 and TRBJ2-2, with a tentative D call TRBD1 (6 bases). The CDR3 loop spans 13 amino acids. Germline V lookup: CDR1 SEHNR, CDR2 FQNEAQ (reference sequence). Trimming shortened V by 6 bases and J by 5 bases, and 10 bases separated the two germline ends. CDR3 protein: CASRLGGTGELFF. CDR3 coding DNA: TGTGCCAGCAGACTAGGGGGAACCGGGGAGCTGTTTTTT.

This sequence joins TRBV28 and TRBJ2-7; D is unclear. Germline V CDR1 and CDR2: MDHEN, SYDVKM. This CDR3 is 16 amino acids long. The V gene lost 6 bases and the J gene lost 0 bases, with 18 bases spanning the gap. CDR3 nucleotide sequence: TGTGCCAGCAGCTCATCTGCGACGGAGAGCTCCTACGAGCAGTACTTC. Translating it yields CASSSSATESSYEQYF.

The J gene is TRBJ1-1, the V gene TRBV7-9; 8 bases line up with TRBD1. This CDR3 has 14 amino acids. Germline CDR1 and CDR2: SEHNR and FQNEAQ (reference sequence). V dropped 4 bases and J dropped 3; count of bases not matched to a gene: 4. CDR3 DNA sequence: TGTGCCAGCAGCTCAGGACAGGGATACACTGAAGCTTTCTTT. Its protein product is CASSSGQGYTEAFF.